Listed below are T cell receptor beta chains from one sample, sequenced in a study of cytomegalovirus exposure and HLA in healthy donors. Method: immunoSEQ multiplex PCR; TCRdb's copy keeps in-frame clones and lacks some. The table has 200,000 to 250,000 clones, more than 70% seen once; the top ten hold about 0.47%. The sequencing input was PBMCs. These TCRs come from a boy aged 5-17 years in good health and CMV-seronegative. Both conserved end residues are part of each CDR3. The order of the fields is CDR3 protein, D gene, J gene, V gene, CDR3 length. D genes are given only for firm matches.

CDR3 protein: CASRTSGPDTQYF
D gene: TRBD2
J gene: TRBJ2-3
V gene: TRBV6-6
CDR3 length: 13

CDR3 protein: CSVGGLVGGELFF
D gene: TRBD2
J gene: TRBJ2-2
V gene: TRBV29-1
CDR3 length: 13

CDR3 protein: CASRRGNSDGSEQYF
D gene: TRBD2
J gene: TRBJ2-7
V gene: TRBV6-5
CDR3 length: 15

CDR3 protein: CASSLDSSGGVQEQFF
D gene: TRBD2
J gene: TRBJ2-1
V gene: TRBV11-3
CDR3 length: 16

CDR3 protein: CATSKTSGLQYF
D gene: TRBD2
J gene: TRBJ2-5
V gene: TRBV6-1
CDR3 length: 12

CDR3 protein: CASSSDYANTGELFF
D gene: -
J gene: TRBJ2-2
V gene: TRBV5-1
CDR3 length: 15

CDR3 protein: CASSLGAGGGLLHF
D gene: TRBD1
J gene: TRBJ1-5
V gene: TRBV5-6
CDR3 length: 14

CDR3 protein: CASSLGGARTEAFF
D gene: -
J gene: TRBJ1-1
V gene: TRBV13
CDR3 length: 14

CDR3 protein: CASSPPAGGNNEQFF
D gene: TRBD2
J gene: TRBJ2-1
V gene: TRBV7-6
CDR3 length: 15

CDR3 protein: CASSITSYGYTF
D gene: -
J gene: TRBJ1-2
V gene: TRBV19
CDR3 length: 12

CDR3 protein: CASSFLATSTDTQYF
D gene: TRBD2
J gene: TRBJ2-3
V gene: TRBV7-6
CDR3 length: 15

CDR3 protein: CASSTDRQYSNQPQHF
D gene: -
J gene: TRBJ1-5
V gene: TRBV19
CDR3 length: 16

CDR3 protein: CASSSGLNTEAFF
D gene: -
J gene: TRBJ1-1
V gene: TRBV2
CDR3 length: 13

CDR3 protein: CSSSPTWGRLLGTQYF
D gene: -
J gene: TRBJ2-3
V gene: TRBV7-9
CDR3 length: 16

CDR3 protein: CASSPRRDSPYQETQYF
D gene: -
J gene: TRBJ2-5
V gene: TRBV9
CDR3 length: 17

CDR3 protein: CASSYGTGYEQYF
D gene: TRBD1
J gene: -
V gene: TRBV6-5
CDR3 length: 13

CDR3 protein: CASSLNRGLNTEAFF
D gene: TRBD1
J gene: TRBJ1-1
V gene: TRBV11-2
CDR3 length: 15

CDR3 protein: CAVGTPNQPQHF
D gene: -
J gene: TRBJ1-5
V gene: TRBV6-6
CDR3 length: 12

CDR3 protein: CASMGQAGAYEQYF
D gene: -
J gene: TRBJ2-7
V gene: TRBV25-1
CDR3 length: 14

CDR3 protein: CASSRGSGNTIYF
D gene: -
J gene: TRBJ1-3
V gene: TRBV19
CDR3 length: 13

CDR3 protein: CASRHSGGSSYNEQFF
D gene: TRBD2
J gene: TRBJ2-1
V gene: TRBV5-6
CDR3 length: 16

CDR3 protein: CASSIGFRVGGSLNTEAFF
D gene: -
J gene: TRBJ1-1
V gene: TRBV19
CDR3 length: 19

CDR3 protein: CASSWDRGNQPQHF
D gene: TRBD1
J gene: TRBJ1-5
V gene: TRBV6-5
CDR3 length: 14

CDR3 protein: CASSLGTSGEDTQYF
D gene: TRBD2
J gene: TRBJ2-3
V gene: TRBV27
CDR3 length: 15

CDR3 protein: CASSTRDSSSGGARYF
D gene: TRBD2
J gene: TRBJ2-4
V gene: TRBV27
CDR3 length: 16

CDR3 protein: CASSPSTDTQYF
D gene: -
J gene: TRBJ2-3
V gene: TRBV5-4
CDR3 length: 12

CDR3 protein: CASSPGRTYNEQFF
D gene: -
J gene: TRBJ2-1
V gene: TRBV4-1
CDR3 length: 14

CDR3 protein: CASSKTSGGAETQYF
D gene: TRBD2
J gene: TRBJ2-5
V gene: TRBV7-6
CDR3 length: 15

CDR3 protein: CASSWQGGIKTGELFF
D gene: -
J gene: TRBJ2-2
V gene: TRBV5-1
CDR3 length: 16

CDR3 protein: CASSFAAGMDTEAFF
D gene: -
J gene: TRBJ1-1
V gene: TRBV12-1
CDR3 length: 15

CDR3 protein: CASSLPRAHSPLHF
D gene: -
J gene: TRBJ1-6
V gene: TRBV5-6
CDR3 length: 14

CDR3 protein: CASSPQGTDTQYF
D gene: -
J gene: TRBJ2-3
V gene: TRBV6-6
CDR3 length: 13

CDR3 protein: CASSLSREEWGNTEAFF
D gene: -
J gene: TRBJ1-1
V gene: TRBV27
CDR3 length: 17

CDR3 protein: CASSLELASGDYTDTQYF
D gene: TRBD2
J gene: TRBJ2-3
V gene: TRBV7-2
CDR3 length: 18

CDR3 protein: CASNGLAASYEQYF
D gene: TRBD2
J gene: TRBJ2-7
V gene: TRBV6-1
CDR3 length: 14

CDR3 protein: CASSFRTGSYNEQFF
D gene: TRBD1
J gene: TRBJ2-1
V gene: TRBV5-4
CDR3 length: 15

CDR3 protein: CASSPISYEQYF
D gene: -
J gene: TRBJ2-7
V gene: TRBV2
CDR3 length: 12

CDR3 protein: CASSFRTGYYGYTF
D gene: TRBD1
J gene: TRBJ1-2
V gene: TRBV5-4
CDR3 length: 14

CDR3 protein: CASRARFSEGYTF
D gene: -
J gene: TRBJ1-2
V gene: TRBV6-1
CDR3 length: 13

CDR3 protein: CASSLGTSGETQYF
D gene: TRBD2
J gene: TRBJ2-5
V gene: TRBV7-3
CDR3 length: 14